This T cell receptor beta chain originates from a study of shared clonotypes between healthy human individuals. Clones were sequenced by immunoSEQ multiplex PCR, and TCRdb holds only the in-frame ones, with some missing. Of roughly 1,500,000 clones detected, approximately 98.5% appear once; the ten largest clones hold about 0.34%. V lost 7 bases, J lost 15 bases, and 25 bases lay in between. The length of the CDR3 is 14 residues. Germline V gene data show CDR1 as MNHNS and CDR2 as SASEGT. This chain connects TRBV6-1 to TRBJ2-1; D is undetermined. The sequenced sample consisted of naive CD4+ T cells sorted from blood. Subset defined: CD45RA+ positively selected. The sequence came from a man aged 25 to 40 in good health. In nucleotides, the CDR3 is TGTGCCAGCACCGGCGACCTATCGTCTTTTACGGGGTTCTTC. Protein: CASTGDLSSFTGFF.